The table lists the clone carrying this TCR beta chain with a count of one. Its matching antigen is unknown. This sample is drawn from a study of T cell responses to AZD1222 COVID-19 vaccine. Across the study: It was second doses at about 4 or about 12 weeks that were pooled. The study, taken as a whole, reports: As reported, nearly half of all spike-specific TCRs target variant regions that are unmutated. Receipt of two AZD1222 doses was followed by a rise in Spike-specific TCR breadth and depth. Along spike, vaccine-associated CD4 TCRs were found throughout, with dominance at 160-218 and 743-854.

Sequencing was performed with immunoSEQ multiplex PCR; in TCRdb, only in-frame clones are kept and a portion is missing. The sample has roughly 170,000 clones; 85% to 95% are singletons. With 5 bases removed from V and 7 bases from J, the gap between germline ends came to 18 bases. Germline V CDR1 and CDR2: MNHEY, SMNVEV (reference sequence). This CDR3 region has 15 residues. The sequencing here drew on peripheral blood, taken on day 0 of AZD1222 vaccination. The clonotype comes from an adult in good health. The chain employs TRBV27 and TRBJ1-5, with D possibly being TRBD1 (5 bases). Here the CDR3 reads CASSPWGGLGQPQHF. In DNA form, the CDR3 reads TGTGCCAGCAGTCCTTGGGGGGGATTGGGACAGCCCCAGCATTTT.